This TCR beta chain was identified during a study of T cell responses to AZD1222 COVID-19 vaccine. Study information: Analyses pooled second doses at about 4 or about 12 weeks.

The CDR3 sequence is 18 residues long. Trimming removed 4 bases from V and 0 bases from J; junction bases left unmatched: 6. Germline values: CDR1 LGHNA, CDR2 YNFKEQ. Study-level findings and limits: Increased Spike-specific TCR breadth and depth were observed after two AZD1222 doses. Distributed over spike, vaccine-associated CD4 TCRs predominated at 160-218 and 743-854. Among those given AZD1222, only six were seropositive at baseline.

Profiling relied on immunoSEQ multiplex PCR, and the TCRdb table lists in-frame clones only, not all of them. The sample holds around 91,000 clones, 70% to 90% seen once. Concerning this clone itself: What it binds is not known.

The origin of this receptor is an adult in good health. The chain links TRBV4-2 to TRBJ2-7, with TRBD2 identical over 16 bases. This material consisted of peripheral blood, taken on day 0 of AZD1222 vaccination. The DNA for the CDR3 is TGTGCCAGCAGCCCCGCGGGACTAGCGGGGGGGAGCTCCTACGAGCAGTACTTC. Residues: CASSPAGLAGGSSYEQYF.